A single sample gave rise to the 24 T cell receptor beta chains below, sequenced in a study of cytomegalovirus exposure and HLA in healthy donors. The PCR employed 60 Vbeta primers together with 13 Jbeta primers. The protocol was immunoSEQ multiplex PCR, while the TCRdb copy is restricted to in-frame clones and leaves out a portion. The sample lists 130,000 to 150,000 clones, around 79% seen once, with 5.5% to 6% in the top ten. The sample was PBMCs. These receptors all come from a man younger than 40 in good health and CMV-seropositive.

This clone was recorded once. This chain uses TRBV6-5 with TRBJ1-1; 11 positions agree with TRBD1. CDR1 and CDR2 from the germline V gene are MNHEY and SVGAGI. The CDR3 is 13 amino acids. Trimming at V came to 4 bases and at J to 5 bases, leaving 0 bases not matched to a gene. CDR3 DNA sequence: TGTGCCAGCAGTTGGGACAGGGGGACTGAAGCTTTCTTT. It encodes CASSWDRGTEAFF.

V is TRBV28 and J is TRBJ1-1; no clear D. The CDR3 has 13 residues. Trimming pared 2 bases from V and 8 bases from J, leaving 12 bases between. Germline V CDR1 and CDR2: MDHEN, SYDVKM. The CDR3 region has the DNA TGTGCCAGCAGTTTAGCGCCTAAGAGGGAAGCTTTCTTT. It yields the protein CASSLAPKREAFF. The full variable domain, rest sourced from reference TRBV28 and TRBJ1-1, is DVKVTQSSRYLVKRTGEKVFLECVQDMDHENMFWYRQDPGLGLRLIYFSYDVKMKEKGDIPEGYSVSREKKERFSLILESASTNQTSMYLCASSLAPKREAFFGQGTRLTVV.

CDR3 nucleotide sequence: TGCGCCAGCAGCGGACAGGGGCAGAACACCGGGGAGCTGTTTTTT. As protein: CASSGQGQNTGELFF. The V call is TRBV5-1, the J call TRBJ2-2; TRBD1 agrees at 9 bases. CDR3 length: 15 residues. The V gene end was trimmed by 4 bases and the J gene end by 1 base; junction bases not matched to a gene: 2. Germline loops: CDR1 SGHRS, CDR2 YFSETQ.

The chain's CDR3 is CASSLTGSFSYNEQFF. Here the CDR3 DNA reads TGTGCCAGCAGCTTAACAGGGTCGTTCTCCTACAATGAGCAGTTCTTC. The J gene is TRBJ2-1, the V gene TRBV11-3, with D maybe TRBD1 (6 bases). The CDR3 has 16 amino acids. Per the germline V gene, CDR1 is SGHNT and CDR2 is YENEEA. Trimming pared 2 bases from V and 0 bases from J, leaving 11 bases between.

The chain is built from TRBV5-1 and TRBJ1-3; no firm D call. V was clipped by 0 bases and J by 0 bases, with 16 bases between them. This CDR3 is built from 18 residues. The germline CDR1 and CDR2 sequences are SGHRS and YFSETQ. CDR3 amino acids: CASSLGSVQSNSGNTIYF. Written as DNA, the CDR3 is TGCGCCAGCAGCTTGGGCTCGGTACAGTCAAACTCTGGAAACACCATATATTTT.

The rearrangement uses TRBV28 and TRBJ2-3; maybe TRBD2 (7 bases). With 7 bases removed from V and 4 bases from J, the gap between germline ends came to 15 bases. This CDR3 has 14 amino acids. CDR1 and CDR2 (germline): MDHEN, SYDVKM. In DNA, the CDR3 is TGTGCCAGCATAGGGGGGAGGGGGGCAGATACGCAGTATTTT. The encoded protein is CASIGGRGADTQYF.

The chain recombines TRBV28 with TRBJ1-2; D remains ambiguous. Trimming took off 6 bases at V and 4 bases at J, with 9 bases between the two ends. The length of the CDR3 is 12 residues. CDR1 is MDHEN and CDR2 is SYDVKM in the germline V gene. DNA of the CDR3: TGTGCCAGCAGCCGGGTCCGCTATGGCTACACCTTC. It translates to CASSRVRYGYTF.

The gene calls are TRBV28 and TRBJ1-1; D gene unclear. Trimming removed 6 bases at V and 4 bases at J, with 12 bases between. The CDR3 runs 13 residues. The V gene's germline CDR1 is MDHEN and CDR2 SYDVKM. The CDR3, as DNA: TGTGCCAGCAGGGGAGAAATGGGCACTGAAGCTTTCTTT. Its protein product is CASRGEMGTEAFF. The variable domain in full, completed from reference TRBV28 and TRBJ1-1, reads DVKVTQSSRYLVKRTGEKVFLECVQDMDHENMFWYRQDPGLGLRLIYFSYDVKMKEKGDIPEGYSVSREKKERFSLILESASTNQTSMYLCASRGEMGTEAFFGQGTRLTVV.

This chain joins TRBV7-9 and TRBJ1-2; D gene ambiguous. CDR1 is SEHNR and CDR2 is FQNEAQ in the germline V gene (reference sequence). Trimming pared 0 bases from V and 6 bases from J, leaving 14 bases between. There are 15 residues in the CDR3. This CDR3 reads CASSLAPRAGNGYTF. CDR3 in DNA: TGTGCCAGCAGCTTAGCCCCAAGGGCGGGAAATGGCTACACCTTC.

This clone was observed once. V is TRBV5-1 and J is TRBJ2-2; D may be TRBD2 (6 bases). Germline CDR1 SGHRS, CDR2 YFSETQ. Trimming pared 6 bases from V and 6 bases from J, leaving 18 bases between. This CDR3 contains 15 residues. This CDR3 reads CASKILNGDSGELFF. DNA of the CDR3: TGCGCCAGCAAAATTCTTAACGGGGACTCCGGGGAGCTGTTTTTT.

The chain joins TRBV15 to TRBJ1-3; no reliable D call. CDR3 size: 15 residues. V lost 0 bases and J lost 0, with 6 bases in between. Germline lookup yields CDR1 LNHNV and CDR2 YYDKDF (reference sequence). In DNA form, the CDR3 reads TGTGCCACCAGCAGAGACGAAGCCTCTGGAAACACCATATATTTT. Protein: CATSRDEASGNTIYF.

The gene calls are TRBV5-1 and TRBJ2-1, with D possibly matching TRBD1 (6 bases). Germline V CDR1 and CDR2: SGHRS, YFSETQ. With 0 bases removed from V and 0 bases from J, the gap between germline ends came to 19 bases. CDR3 length: 19 residues. The CDR3 is CASSLGGGRAGSSYNEQFF. In nucleotides, the CDR3 is TGCGCCAGCAGCTTGGGAGGGGGTAGGGCAGGGAGCTCCTACAATGAGCAGTTCTTC.

The chain links TRBV4-3 to TRBJ1-5; D is ambiguous. CDR1 is LGHNA and CDR2 is YSLEER in the germline V gene. The V end lost 0 bases, the J end lost 10 bases, and 10 bases lay between the germline ends. The CDR3 is 13 residues long. CDR3 in DNA: TGCGCCAGCAGCCAAGAATCGAACACCCCCCAGCATTTT. It specifies CASSQESNTPQHF.

Here the CDR3 reads CASSPIRGRTGELFF. The DNA of the CDR3 is TGTGCCAGTAGTCCCATACGGGGGAGGACCGGGGAGCTGTTTTTT. V and J are TRBV19 and TRBJ2-2; D perhaps matches TRBD2 (6 bases). V shed 5 bases and J shed 5 bases, with 15 bases lying between them. The CDR3 runs to 15 residues. Germline CDR1 reads LNHDA; CDR2 reads SQIVND (reference sequence).

This sequence joins TRBV7-9 and TRBJ2-3, with a tentative D call TRBD2 (6 bases). This CDR3 is 14 amino acids long. V lost 5 bases and J lost 5, with 14 bases in between. Germline lookup yields CDR1 SEHNR and CDR2 FQNEAQ (reference sequence). The DNA of the CDR3 is TGTGCCAGCAGCCCCCGGTGGGAGGTAGATACGCAGTATTTT. This sequence encodes CASSPRWEVDTQYF.

The chain recombines TRBV10-2 with TRBJ2-7; no clear D. The germline CDR1 and CDR2 sequences are WSHSY and SAAADI. The CDR3 is 14 residues long. V lost 0 bases to trimming and J lost 2 bases, with 8 bases between them. The CDR3 protein is CASSESVHAYEQYF. In DNA form, the CDR3 reads TGCGCCAGCAGTGAGTCGGTACATGCCTACGAGCAGTACTTC.

This chain links TRBV2 with TRBJ2-7, with 8 bases identical to TRBD2. Per the germline V gene, CDR1 is SNHLY and CDR2 is FYNNEI. The CDR3 runs to 13 residues. Trimming took 6 bases from V and 3 from J; bases not matched to a gene: 4. The chain's CDR3 is CASRGTRSYEQYF. The CDR3 DNA reads TGTGCCAGCAGAGGGACTAGAAGCTACGAGCAGTACTTC.

The V and J genes are TRBV27 and TRBJ2-7, with D possibly TRBD1 on 6 matching bases. Germline V lookup: CDR1 MNHEY, CDR2 SMNVEV (reference sequence). The CDR3 runs 15 residues. Trimming took 2 bases from V and 2 from J, leaving 13 bases between them. The CDR3 loop is CASSLVQGSAYEQYF. CDR3 DNA: TGTGCCAGCAGTTTAGTACAGGGATCAGCCTACGAGCAGTACTTC.

The chain is built from TRBV2 and TRBJ2-5; D gene uncertain. CDR1 and CDR2 from the germline V gene are SNHLY and FYNNEI. V lost 4 bases to trimming and J lost 1 base, with 4 bases between them. CDR3 size: 12 residues. CDR3 amino acids: CASSVIQETQYF. The CDR3, as DNA: TGTGCCAGCAGTGTCATCCAAGAGACCCAGTACTTC.

This clone occurred once. This chain joins TRBV19 and TRBJ1-4; D not certain. Deletions cut 6 bases from V and 3 bases from J, with 17 bases between. The CDR3 is 16 residues long. Germline V gene sequence: CDR1 LNHDA, CDR2 SQIVND (reference sequence). CDR3 residues: CASRNRGGGSNEKLFF. CDR3 in DNA: TGTGCCAGTAGGAATCGAGGCGGAGGGTCTAATGAAAAACTGTTTTTT.

The chain recombines TRBV19 with TRBJ2-7; no reliable D call. From germline, CDR1 is LNHDA and CDR2 SQIVND (reference sequence). V dropped 2 bases and J dropped 0 bases, with 5 bases sitting between them. The length of the CDR3 is 13 residues. Written as DNA, the CDR3 is TGTGCCAGTAGTATATACAACTCCTACGAGCAGTACTTC. It encodes CASSIYNSYEQYF.

The J gene is TRBJ2-7, the V gene TRBV28, with 12 positions matching TRBD1. The V gene's germline CDR1 is MDHEN and CDR2 SYDVKM. The J segment lost 7 bases and the V segment lost 7 bases, leaving 8 bases of the junction unmatched. This CDR3 contains 14 residues. In DNA form, the CDR3 reads TGTGCCAGCACCTGGGGGACAGGGGGCCGTGAGCAGTACTTC. It yields the protein CASTWGTGGREQYF.

The V gene is TRBV6-5, the J gene TRBJ2-5; maybe TRBD2 (6 bases). CDR3 size: 11 residues. Trimming stripped 4 bases from V and 7 bases from J, with 7 bases between. Germline loops: CDR1 MNHEY, CDR2 SVGAGI. This CDR3 reads CASSLEGTQYF. DNA of the CDR3: TGTGCCAGCAGTTTGGAGGGGACCCAGTACTTC.

V usage is TRBV19 and J usage is TRBJ1-1; perhaps TRBD1 as D (5 bases). The CDR3 consists of 14 residues. Germline CDR1 LNHDA, CDR2 SQIVND (reference sequence). V lost 4 bases to trimming and J lost 0 bases, with 9 bases between them. CDR3 nucleotide sequence: TGTGCCAGTAGTAGAGACAGTCTGAACACTGAAGCTTTCTTT. It is translated as CASSRDSLNTEAFF.